This T cell receptor beta chain was captured in a study of CD8 T cells in Susac syndrome. Study overall: The Susac syndrome patients that were sequenced included more than 5 with active disease and roughly 8 in remission. When blood was collected, patients with Susac syndrome were therapy-naive, were taking corticosteroids, or were receiving intravenous immunoglobulin alone. Study results and caveats: In its TCR sequencing and HLA analysis, the study acknowledged that the number of individuals was relatively small.

With regard to this clonotype: Its antigen is unknown.

With random hexamers, about 0.5 to 1 ug RNA was reverse transcribed. MiXCR was run by TCRdb on the immunoSEQ multiplex PCR reads, yielding one entry per CDR3 protein. The sample comprises about 200,000 distinct CDR3 sequences, around nine tenths of which are singletons, and around 0.085% rests with the top ten. Source material: CD4+ T cells from PBMCs. This clonotype was sampled from a human donor with Susac syndrome.

The CDR3 protein is CASSWRRGETQYF. DNA of the CDR3: TGCGCCAGCAGCTGGAGAAGGGGTGAGACCCAGTACTTC. The chain employs TRBV5-1 and TRBJ2-5; a possible D gene is TRBD1 (5 bases). The CDR3 consists of 13 residues. The germline V gene encodes CDR1 SGHRS and CDR2 YFSETQ. Trimming stripped 3 bases from V and 5 bases from J, with 11 bases between. The full variable domain, its missing parts supplied by reference TRBV5-1 and TRBJ2-5, is KAGVTQTPRYLIKTRGQQVTLSCSPISGHRSVSWYQQTPGQGLQFLFEYFSETQRNKGNFPGRFSGRQFSNSRSEMNVSTLELGDSALYLCASSWRRGETQYFGPGTRLLVL.